The clone carrying this T cell receptor beta chain has at least ten counts. As yet, its antigen is unknown. TCRdb re-called the 5' RACE reads through MiXCR, storing one row per CDR3 protein. The sample lists about 61,000 distinct CDR3 sequences, 10% to 12% occurring once. The CDR3 runs to 15 residues. Germline V gene sequence: CDR1 SGHTA, CDR2 FQGNSA. Trimming pared 4 bases from V and 4 bases from J, leaving 16 bases between. This record belongs to a study of early T cells in non-severe SARS-CoV-2 infection. Study observations and caveats: Database matching using VDJdb favored anti-spike CD8 responses, with private and CD4 specificities left missing.

The genes are TRBV7-2 and TRBJ1-1; D gene ambiguous. The source of this sequence is an adult who was a healthcare worker with PCR-confirmed SARS-CoV-2 infection or an uninfected control (not recorded which). The sample taken for sequencing was whole blood. The CDR3 DNA is TGTGCCAGCAGCTCACGCCCCTTAGAAGCCACTGAAGCTTTCTTT. Its translation: CASSSRPLEATEAFF.